This T cell receptor beta chain originates from a study of response to subunit inactivated influenza vaccine. MiXCR, run by TCRdb on the RT-PCR reads, gives a single entry per CDR3 protein. The sample yields 530,000 or so distinct CDR3 sequences, 12% seen once. The CDR3 spans 16 residues. Germline assignment: CDR1 MGHDK and CDR2 SYGVNS. The ends lost 6 bases at V and 9 bases at J; junction bases unmatched: 11. General observations from the study: The study's authors posited that every seasonal influenza vaccination enlists few new T cells.

As to this clonotype: Its target is not known.

The chain joins TRBV25-1 to TRBJ1-6; 10 bases are shared with TRBD1. The source is a man aged 50 or older who received an inactivated influenza vaccine. This sample comprised PBMCs from blood, obtained on the day of vaccination. For the CDR3, the DNA is TGTGCCAGCAGCCCCAGAACGACAGGGGGCTTTTCACCCCTCCACTTT. Amino acid sequence: CASSPRTTGGFSPLHF.